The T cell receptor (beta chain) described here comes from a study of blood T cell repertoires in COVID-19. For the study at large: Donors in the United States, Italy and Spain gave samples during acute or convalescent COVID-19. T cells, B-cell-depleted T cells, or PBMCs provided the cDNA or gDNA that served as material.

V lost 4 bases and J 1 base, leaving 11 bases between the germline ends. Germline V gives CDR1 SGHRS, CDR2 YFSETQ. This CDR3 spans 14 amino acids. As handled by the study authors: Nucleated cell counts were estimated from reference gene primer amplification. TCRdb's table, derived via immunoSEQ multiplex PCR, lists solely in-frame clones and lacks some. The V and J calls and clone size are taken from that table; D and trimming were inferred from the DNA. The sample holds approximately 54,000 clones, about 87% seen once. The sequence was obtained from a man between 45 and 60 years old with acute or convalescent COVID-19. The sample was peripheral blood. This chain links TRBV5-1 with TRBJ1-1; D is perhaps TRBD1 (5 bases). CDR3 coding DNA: TGCGCCAGCAGCGCACAGGCGTCGAACACTGAAGCTTTCTTT. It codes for CASSAQASNTEAFF. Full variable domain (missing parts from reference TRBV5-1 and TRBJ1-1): KAGVTQTPRYLIKTRGQQVTLSCSPISGHRSVSWYQQTPGQGLQFLFEYFSETQRNKGNFPGRFSGRQFSNSRSEMNVSTLELGDSALYLCASSAQASNTEAFFGQGTRLTVV.